Here is one T cell receptor beta chain with its context. The antigen is not known. The sample is drawn from a study of T-cell reconstitution after alpha-beta-depleted transplantation in children. Study-level points and caveats: The study traced high day-60 TCRbeta diversity in some patients to surviving recipient T cells and thymic progenitors. Where alpha-beta T cells came from about two months after transplant was reportedly several hundred expanded graft clones. Diversity and T-cell counts at one year after transplant derived mostly from new T cells.

Using unique molecular identifiers, the investigators prepared the TCRbeta library. TCRdb reprocessed the PCR reads via MiXCR and lists one record per CDR3 protein. The sample records about a million distinct CDR3 sequences, under 30% being singletons. The ends were cut back, 4 bases at V and 4 bases at J, with 17 bases in the middle. CDR1 is LNHDA, CDR2 SQIVND, per germline (reference sequence). The CDR3 is 16 residues long. The genes are TRBV19 and TRBJ1-5; no reliable D call. The sequence derives from a boy in the first two years of life who had a stem cell transplant for SCID, so the T cells may come from the graft donor. Here the sequenced sample was PBMCs, mostly from graft donor cells, taken 360 days after TCRalphabeta/CD19-depleted stem cell transplant. CDR3: CASSRLQHRVNQPQHF. CDR3 DNA sequence: TGTGCCAGTAGTAGACTACAACATCGGGTAAATCAGCCCCAGCATTTT.